These 17 T cell receptor beta chains share one sample of origin, sequenced in a study of technical replicates of blood from a handful of donors. Profiled with immunoSEQ multiplex PCR; TCRdb holds only in-frame clones, not every one. Of under 90,000 clones in the sample, over 90% were seen once. The source material was T cells isolated from PBMCs. The receptor source for this set is a human donor in good health.

The table lists this clone with a count of one. The J gene is TRBJ1-1, the V gene TRBV19, with D unresolved. This CDR3 is built from 13 residues. Germline loops: CDR1 LNHDA, CDR2 SQIVND (reference sequence). Deletions cut 4 bases from V and 11 bases from J, with 17 bases between. The CDR3 loop is CASSTVTERYAFF. Written as DNA, the CDR3 is TGTGCCAGTAGTACAGTAACTGAGCGATATGCTTTCTTT.

This clone was found once. The rearrangement uses TRBV4-2 and TRBJ2-1; D is unclear. This CDR3 contains 11 residues. Germline V lookup: CDR1 LGHNA, CDR2 YNFKEQ. V was pared by 3 bases and J by 7 bases, with 4 bases between. The CDR3 loop is CASSQANEQFF. CDR3 nucleotides: TGTGCCAGCAGCCAGGCTAATGAGCAGTTCTTC.

This sequence joins TRBV21-1 and TRBJ2-3; the table's D call, TRBD1, was not checked against the DNA. TRBV21-1 is deemed a pseudogene. This CDR3 has 14 residues. CDR3 nucleotide sequence: TGTGCCAGCAGCAAAGCCTCAGGGGGAGATACGCAGTATTTT. Translating gives CASSKASGGDTQYF.

This chain links TRBV5-1 with TRBJ2-5; 11 nucleotides align to TRBD1. The trim removed 4 bases at V and 5 bases at J, leaving 7 bases unmatched. Germline CDR1 and CDR2: SGHRS and YFSETQ. This CDR3 spans 15 amino acids. CDR3 sequence: CASSPGTGGSETQYF. CDR3 nucleotides: TGCGCCAGCAGCCCCGGGACAGGGGGGAGTGAGACCCAGTACTTC.

The chain has TRBV4-2 and TRBJ2-3; 8 bases are shared with TRBD2. J lost 5 bases, V lost 0 bases, and 10 bases had no gene match. CDR3 length: 17 residues. Per the germline V gene, CDR1 is LGHNA and CDR2 is YNFKEQ. This CDR3 reads CASSQDLGGSGRDTQYF. In DNA, the CDR3 is TGTGCCAGCAGCCAAGATCTGGGCGGGAGCGGGAGAGATACGCAGTATTTT.

The chain carries TRBV10-2 and TRBJ2-1; a weak D match, TRBD1 (6 bases). The CDR3 has 14 amino acids. Germline assignment: CDR1 WSHSY and CDR2 SAAADI. Trimming took 4 bases from V and 6 from J, leaving 13 bases between them. CDR3: CASSGQAKANEQFF. The CDR3 DNA sequence: TGCGCCAGCAGTGGACAGGCCAAGGCCAATGAGCAGTTCTTC.

This rearrangement joins TRBV9 to TRBJ2-3, with D maybe TRBD2 (5 bases). CDR1 and CDR2 (germline): SGDLS, YYNGEE. The CDR3 is 15 residues long. The ends were cut back, 1 base at V and 2 bases at J, with 11 bases in the middle. CDR3: CASSVSGETTDTQYF. The CDR3 DNA reads as TGTGCCAGCAGCGTATCCGGGGAGACCACAGATACGCAGTATTTT.

CDR3 sequence: CASSRGYEGEQYF. In DNA form, the CDR3 reads TGTGCCAGCAGTAGGGGGTATGAGGGCGAGCAGTACTTC. The V call is TRBV27, the J call TRBJ2-7; possibly TRBD1 for D (6 bases). Germline-derived CDR1 and CDR2 are MNHEY and SMNVEV (reference sequence). The length of the CDR3 is 13 residues. Trimming shortened V by 5 bases and J by 6 bases, and 14 bases separated the two germline ends.

The V and J genes are TRBV7-8 and TRBJ2-1, with TRBD2 matching 8 bases. Germline CDR1 is SGHVS and CDR2 is FQNEAQ. The V segment lost 5 bases and the J segment 5 bases; nucleotides outside the gene matches: 11. The CDR3 contains 16 residues. The CDR3 sequence: CASSPLGGVRNNEQFF. The DNA of the CDR3 is TGTGCCAGCAGCCCCCTCGGGGGGGTGAGGAACAATGAGCAGTTCTTC.

V is TRBV9 and J is TRBJ2-1; 7 nucleotides agree with TRBD2. Trimming at V came to 4 bases and at J to 0 bases, leaving 4 bases not matched to a gene. Germline values: CDR1 SGDLS, CDR2 YYNGEE. The CDR3 spans 15 residues. For the CDR3, the DNA is TGTGCCAGCAGCTTGCGGGGGAGCTCCTACAATGAGCAGTTCTTC. Encoded protein: CASSLRGSSYNEQFF. Drawing the rest from reference TRBV9 and TRBJ2-1, the complete variable domain is DSGVTQTPKHLITATGQRVTLRCSPRSGDLSVYWYQQSLDQGLQFLIQYYNGEERAKGNILERFSAQQFPDLHSELNLSSLELGDSALYFCASSLRGSSYNEQFFGPGTRLTVL.

With respect to this clone: An end of the junction does not agree with germline; a read error may underlie this. The chain uses TRBV19 and TRBJ2-3; D remains unclear. There are 13 residues in the CDR3. Germline CDR1 is LNHDA and CDR2 is SQIVND (reference sequence). The CDR3 DNA sequence: TGTGCCAGTAGTATCCTCCACACAGATACACAGTATTTT. Its translation: CASSILHTDTQYF.

The V call is TRBV29-1, the J call TRBJ1-2, with 7 bases identical to TRBD1. There are 13 residues in the CDR3. Trimming removed 5 bases from V and 2 bases from J; junction bases left unmatched: 5. Germline V CDR1 and CDR2: SQVTM, ANQGSEA. CDR3 nucleotides: TGCAGCGTTTCTTTGACAGGGAACTATGGCTACACCTTC. Its translation: CSVSLTGNYGYTF.

The chain is built from TRBV5-1 and TRBJ1-1, with D possibly being TRBD1 (6 bases). V lost 5 bases to trimming and J lost 5 bases, with 16 bases between them. Germline CDR1 is SGHRS and CDR2 is YFSETQ. The CDR3 is 14 residues long. CDR3: CASRQTGRGTEAFF. CDR3 DNA: TGCGCCAGCAGACAAACAGGGAGAGGGACTGAAGCTTTCTTT.

The chain links TRBV7-3 to TRBJ2-5; 9 positions match TRBD1. Germline values: CDR1 SGHTA, CDR2 FQGTGA. V was clipped by 2 bases and J by 5 bases; unmatched bases: 6. This CDR3 region has 15 residues. The CDR3 DNA is TGTGCCAGCAGCTTAGGGACAGGGTCGGCTGAGACCCAGTACTTC. It specifies CASSLGTGSAETQYF.

This clone has just a few counts. V and J are TRBV4-1 and TRBJ2-7; 8 bases are shared with TRBD1. Losses at the gene ends were 2 bases for V and 1 base for J; bases not matched to a gene: 4. CDR3 length: 15 amino acids. Germline V CDR1 and CDR2: MGHRA, YSYEKL. The CDR3 DNA follows: TGCGCCAGCAGCCAACCAGACAGGGGTTCCTACGAGCAGTACTTC. Protein sequence: CASSQPDRGSYEQYF.

V gene TRBV28 combines with J gene TRBJ2-7; possible D gene TRBD1, 6 bases. V was trimmed by 6 bases and J by 0 bases, leaving 18 bases between them. Germline V CDR1 and CDR2: MDHEN, SYDVKM. This CDR3 comprises 16 residues. CDR3 coding DNA: TGTGCCAGCAGACTAAGTGGGGGCTATCTCTCCTACGAGCAGTACTTC. This gives the protein CASRLSGGYLSYEQYF.

The chain links TRBV27 to TRBJ1-5; D not resolved. Trimming pared 3 bases from V and 0 bases from J, leaving 9 bases between. In germline, CDR1 is MNHEY, CDR2 SMNVEV (reference sequence). The CDR3 extends over 15 amino acids. The CDR3 sequence: CASSFLGDSNQPQHF. CDR3 DNA: TGTGCCAGCAGTTTTCTCGGAGATAGCAATCAGCCCCAGCATTTT.